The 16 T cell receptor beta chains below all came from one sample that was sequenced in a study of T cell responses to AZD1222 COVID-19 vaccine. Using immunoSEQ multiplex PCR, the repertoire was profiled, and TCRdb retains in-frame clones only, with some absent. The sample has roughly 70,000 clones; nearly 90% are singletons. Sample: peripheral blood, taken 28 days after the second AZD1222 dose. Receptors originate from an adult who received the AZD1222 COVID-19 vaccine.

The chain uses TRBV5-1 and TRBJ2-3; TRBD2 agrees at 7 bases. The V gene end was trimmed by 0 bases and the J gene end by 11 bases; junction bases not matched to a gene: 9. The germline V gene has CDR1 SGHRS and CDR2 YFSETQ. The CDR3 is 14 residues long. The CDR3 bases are TGCGCCAGCAGCTTGGAGCTAGCGGACCATCGGCAGTATTTT. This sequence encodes CASSLELADHRQYF. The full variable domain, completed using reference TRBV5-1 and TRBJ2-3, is KAGVTQTPRYLIKTRGQQVTLSCSPISGHRSVSWYQQTPGQGLQFLFEYFSETQRNKGNFPGRFSGRQFSNSRSEMNVSTLELGDSALYLCASSLELADHRQYFGPGTRLTVL.

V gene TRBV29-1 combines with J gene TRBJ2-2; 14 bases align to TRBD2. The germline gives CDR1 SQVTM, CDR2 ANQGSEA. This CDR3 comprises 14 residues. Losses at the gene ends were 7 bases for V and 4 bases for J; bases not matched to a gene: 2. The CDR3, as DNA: TGCAGCGGGGGGACTAGCGGGAGCACCGGGGAGCTGTTTTTT. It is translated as CSGGTSGSTGELFF.

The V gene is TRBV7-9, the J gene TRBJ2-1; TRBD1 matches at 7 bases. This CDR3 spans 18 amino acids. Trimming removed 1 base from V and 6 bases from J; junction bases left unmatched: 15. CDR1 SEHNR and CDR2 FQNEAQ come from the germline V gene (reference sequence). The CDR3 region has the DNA TGTGCCAGCAGCTTAGAACTCGCGACAGGGCGGCATGGCAATGAGCAGTTCTTC. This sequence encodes CASSLELATGRHGNEQFF.

CDR3 sequence: CASSPSAGFYGYTF. CDR3 sequence (DNA): TGTGCCAGCAGCCCCTCTGCAGGGTTCTATGGCTACACCTTC. The chain links TRBV7-9 to TRBJ1-2; perhaps TRBD1 as D (5 bases). Germline V lookup: CDR1 SEHNR, CDR2 FQNEAQ (reference sequence). V gave up 5 bases and J gave up 4 bases, with 14 bases separating them. The CDR3 has 14 amino acids.

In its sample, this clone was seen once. The CDR3 DNA follows: TGTGCCAGCAGGATGTCCGAATTGACACCCCTCCACTTT. Its protein product is CASRMSELTPLHF. The chain combines TRBV6-6 with TRBJ1-6; D is ambiguous. There are 13 residues in the CDR3. The germline CDR1 and CDR2 sequences are MNHNY and SVGAGI (reference sequence). Trimming left V 6 bases short and J 11 bases short, with 14 bases between.

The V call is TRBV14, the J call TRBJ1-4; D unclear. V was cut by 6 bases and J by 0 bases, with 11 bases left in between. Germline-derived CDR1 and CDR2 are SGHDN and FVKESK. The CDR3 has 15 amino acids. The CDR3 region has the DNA TGTGCCAGCAGTCTTGGCTATGCAACTAATGAAAAACTGTTTTTT. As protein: CASSLGYATNEKLFF.

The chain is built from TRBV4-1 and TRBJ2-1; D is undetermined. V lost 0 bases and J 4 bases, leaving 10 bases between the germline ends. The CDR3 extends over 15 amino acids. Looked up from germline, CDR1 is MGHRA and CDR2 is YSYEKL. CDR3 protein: CASSQDRAGYNEQFF. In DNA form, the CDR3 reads TGCGCCAGCAGCCAAGACCGAGCCGGTTACAATGAGCAGTTCTTC.

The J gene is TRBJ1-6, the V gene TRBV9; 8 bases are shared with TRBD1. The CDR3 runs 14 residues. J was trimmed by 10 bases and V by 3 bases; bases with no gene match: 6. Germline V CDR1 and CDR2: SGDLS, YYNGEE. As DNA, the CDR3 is TGTGCCAGCAGCGCGGGACAGGCCGCATCACCCCTCCACTTT. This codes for CASSAGQAASPLHF.

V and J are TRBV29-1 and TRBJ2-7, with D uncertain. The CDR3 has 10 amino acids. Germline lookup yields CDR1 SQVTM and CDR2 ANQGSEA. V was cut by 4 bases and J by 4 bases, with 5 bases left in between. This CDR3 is CSVGEYEQYF. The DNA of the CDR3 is TGCAGCGTTGGAGAATACGAGCAGTACTTC.

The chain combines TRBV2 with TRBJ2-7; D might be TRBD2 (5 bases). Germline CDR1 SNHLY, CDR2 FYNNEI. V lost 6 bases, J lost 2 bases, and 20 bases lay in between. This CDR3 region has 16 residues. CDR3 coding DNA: TGTGCCAGCAGGAGGGCCCCCGCTGACGGGCCCTACGAGCAGTACTTC. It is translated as CASRRAPADGPYEQYF.

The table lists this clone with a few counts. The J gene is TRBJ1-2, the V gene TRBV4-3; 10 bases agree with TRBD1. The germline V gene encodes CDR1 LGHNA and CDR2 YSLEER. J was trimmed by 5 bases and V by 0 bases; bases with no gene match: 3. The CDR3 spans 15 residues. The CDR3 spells CASSQDWGQGYGYTF. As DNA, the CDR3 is TGCGCCAGCAGCCAAGATTGGGGACAGGGGTATGGCTACACCTTC.

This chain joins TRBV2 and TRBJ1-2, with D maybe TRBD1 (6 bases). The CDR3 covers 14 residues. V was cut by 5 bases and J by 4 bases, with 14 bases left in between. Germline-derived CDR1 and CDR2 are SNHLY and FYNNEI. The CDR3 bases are TGTGCCAGCAGTCTCGGGGGCGCTGGCTATGGCTACACCTTC. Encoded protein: CASSLGGAGYGYTF.

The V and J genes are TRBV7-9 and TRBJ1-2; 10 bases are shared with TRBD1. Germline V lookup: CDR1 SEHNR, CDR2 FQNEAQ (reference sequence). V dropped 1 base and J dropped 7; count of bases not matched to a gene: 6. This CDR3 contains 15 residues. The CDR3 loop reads CASSLVGTGVSGYTF. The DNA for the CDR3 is TGTGCCAGCAGCTTAGTTGGGACAGGGGTAAGTGGCTACACCTTC.

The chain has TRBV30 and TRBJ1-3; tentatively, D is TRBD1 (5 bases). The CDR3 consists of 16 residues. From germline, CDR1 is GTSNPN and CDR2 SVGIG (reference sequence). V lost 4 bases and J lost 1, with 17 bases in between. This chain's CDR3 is CAWTWGSPASGNTIYF. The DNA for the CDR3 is TGTGCCTGGACTTGGGGCTCTCCGGCGTCTGGAAACACCATATATTTT.

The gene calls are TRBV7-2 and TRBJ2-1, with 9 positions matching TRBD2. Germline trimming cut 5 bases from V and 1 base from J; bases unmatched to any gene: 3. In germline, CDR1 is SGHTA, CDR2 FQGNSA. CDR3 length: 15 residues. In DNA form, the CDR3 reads TGTGCCAGCAGCGCTAGCGGGATGTCCTACAATGAGCAGTTCTTC. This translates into CASSASGMSYNEQFF.

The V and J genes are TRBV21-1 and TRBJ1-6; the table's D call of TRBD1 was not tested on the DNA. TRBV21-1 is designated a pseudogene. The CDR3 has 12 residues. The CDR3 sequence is CASSTTVLTLHF. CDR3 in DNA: TGTGCCAGCAGCACGACAGTTCTGACCCTCCACTTT.